This T cell receptor (beta chain) appears in the sequencing data of a study of blood T cell repertoires in COVID-19. Background on the study: Specimens from acute and convalescent COVID-19 originated in the United States, Italy and Spain. In each case, the material was cDNA or gDNA derived from T cells, B-cell-depleted T cells, or PBMCs.

The CDR3 length is 13 residues. Trimming pared 5 bases from V and 2 bases from J, leaving 9 bases between. The germline V gene encodes CDR1 LNHDA and CDR2 SQIVND (reference sequence). Some clones are missing from TCRdb's copy, which holds only in-frame ones; the method was immunoSEQ multiplex PCR. The repertoire includes about 170,000 clones, around nine tenths of them detected once, and just over 2.5% sits in the top ten. The Seattle patients, enrolled during active infection, were followed longitudinally. Sequenced sample: peripheral blood. The chain recombines TRBV19 with TRBJ1-2; no clear D gene. The TCR originated in a woman older than 75 with COVID-19, enrolled during active disease. In DNA form, the CDR3 reads TGTGCCAGTAGTGAAGACATCAACTATGGCTACACCTTC. This codes for CASSEDINYGYTF.